Described below is a single T cell receptor beta chain sequence and its context. These data come from a study of control samples from healthy donors and cancer patients. The germline V and J ends were trimmed by 6 bases and 4 bases, with 9 bases remaining between them. CDR1 is SNHLY, CDR2 FYNNEI, per germline. The CDR3 covers 12 residues. TCRdb keeps only in-frame clones here, not all; method: immunoSEQ multiplex PCR. Of about 140,000 clones listed, about 88% are singletons. The specimen sequenced was blood. The chain recombines TRBV2 with TRBJ1-1; no clear D gene. The origin of this receptor is a woman in her 30s in good health. The CDR3 nucleotides are TGTGCCAGCAGCCCCACAAGCACTGAAGCTTTCTTT. The encoded protein is CASSPTSTEAFF.